The sequence of this TCR beta chain was determined in a study of T cell repertoires in cytomegalovirus infection. Study at large: Recently identified HLA-C-restricted CMV epitopes and well-studied HLA-B-restricted CMV epitopes were used by the study. CMV infection and matching HLA type were both indicated by public TCR beta signatures. Study findings and constraints: The ex vivo response showed dominance by HLA-C-restricted CMV-specific TCR beta clonotypes.

Trimming left V 0 bases short and J 4 bases short, with 18 bases between. Germline V gene lookup returns CDR1 SGHVS and CDR2 FNYEAQ. The CDR3 has 17 amino acids. TCRdb reprocessed the reads via MiXCR and lists one record per CDR3 protein. Altogether 700,000 to 950,000 distinct CDR3 sequences are present, about 33% being singletons, with the ten largest covering over 10%. Notes on this clonotype: Its specificity is not known.

The chain employs TRBV7-6 and TRBJ1-1, with D perhaps matching TRBD1 (6 bases). Sequences were derived from cultured CD8+ T cells from PBMCs, sampled from culture after CMV antigen stimulation. This sequence originates from a human donor in good health (CMV status not recorded). Some clones in this sample may be carry-over from other donors' samples. For the CDR3, the DNA is TGTGCCAGCAGCTTAGCGCCGAACAGGGTGGGGGTCACTGAAGCTTTCTTT. Its protein is CASSLAPNRVGVTEAFF.